What follows is one T cell receptor beta chain and its context. What it binds is not known. This specimen comes from a study of cytomegalovirus exposure and HLA in healthy donors. General study points: Later findings reportedly placed an Asian-associated ancestry cluster below the 666-donor mean for N-insertions. Presence/absence comparisons presumed near-even sequencing depth among donors.

The PCR ran on 60 Vbeta and 13 Jbeta primers. Measured with immunoSEQ multiplex PCR; TCRdb has only the in-frame clones, and not every one. The sample lists around 150,000 clones, around 73% occurring once. Trimming cost V 5 bases and J 4 bases; bases outside gene matches: 4. The CDR3 is 13 amino acids. Germline V lookup: CDR1 MDHEN, CDR2 SYDVKM. The chain uses TRBV28 and TRBJ2-5, with TRBD1 matching over 7 bases. The sequenced material came from PBMCs. This TCR came from a human donor in good health. In DNA, the CDR3 is TGTGCCAGCAGTCGAGACAGGGCAGAGACCCAGTACTTC. Amino acid sequence: CASSRDRAETQYF.